This T cell receptor (beta chain) is from a study of T-cell reconstitution after alpha-beta-depleted transplantation in children. V was clipped by 6 bases and J by 4 bases, with 17 bases between them. The CDR3 contains 15 residues. Construction of the TCRbeta library involved unique molecular identifiers. MiXCR, applied by TCRdb to the PCR reads, yields one record per CDR3 protein. The data show approximately 500,000 distinct CDR3 sequences, more than 9% seen once. This clonotype was counted ten times or more. This TCR derives from a child aged 2 to 9 with inherited bone marrow failure, due to receive a stem cell transplant. V is TRBV12-3 or TRBV12-4 and J is TRBJ2-3, with D unclear. The sample was PBMCs, taken before TCRalphabeta/CD19-depleted stem cell transplant. The CDR3 DNA follows: TGTGCCAGCAGCCCAACGACCCCAGGCGCAGATACGCAGTATTTT. Amino acids: CASSPTTPGADTQYF.